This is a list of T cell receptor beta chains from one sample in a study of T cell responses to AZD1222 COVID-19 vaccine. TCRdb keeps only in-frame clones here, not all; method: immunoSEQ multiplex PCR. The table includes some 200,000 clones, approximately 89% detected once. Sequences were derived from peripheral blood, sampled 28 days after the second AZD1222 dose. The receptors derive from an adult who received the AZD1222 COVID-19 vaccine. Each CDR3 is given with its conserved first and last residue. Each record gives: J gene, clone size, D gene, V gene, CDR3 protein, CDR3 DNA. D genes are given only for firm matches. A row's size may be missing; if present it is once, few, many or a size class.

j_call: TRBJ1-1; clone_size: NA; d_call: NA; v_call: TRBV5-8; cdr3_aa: CASSLRQNTEAFF; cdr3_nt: TGTGCCAGCAGCTTGAGACAGAACACTGAAGCTTTCTTT
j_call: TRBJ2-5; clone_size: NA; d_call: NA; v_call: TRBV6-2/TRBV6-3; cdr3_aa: CASSYKMVKETQYF; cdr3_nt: TGTGCCAGCAGTTACAAGATGGTCAAGGAGACCCAGTACTTC
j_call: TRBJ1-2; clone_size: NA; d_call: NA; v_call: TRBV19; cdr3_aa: CASTLARGGYTF; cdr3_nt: TGTGCCAGTACCCTAGCGAGGGGAGGCTACACCTTC
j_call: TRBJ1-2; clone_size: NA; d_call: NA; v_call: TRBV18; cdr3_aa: CASSRDTSNYGYTF; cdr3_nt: TGTGCCAGCTCGCGGGACACCTCTAACTATGGCTACACCTTC
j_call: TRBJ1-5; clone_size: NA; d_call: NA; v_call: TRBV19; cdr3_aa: CASSMEGGAERQPQHF; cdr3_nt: TGTGCCAGTAGTATGGAGGGGGGGGCGGAAAGGCAGCCCCAGCATTTT
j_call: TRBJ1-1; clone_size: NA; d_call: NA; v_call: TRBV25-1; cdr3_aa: CASSDRGEAFF; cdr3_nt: TGTGCCAGCAGTGACAGGGGAGAGGCTTTCTTT
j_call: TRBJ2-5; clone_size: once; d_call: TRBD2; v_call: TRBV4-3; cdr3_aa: CASSQGASGGYQETQYF; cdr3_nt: TGCGCCAGCAGTCAGGGGGCTAGCGGGGGGTACCAAGAGACCCAGTACTTC
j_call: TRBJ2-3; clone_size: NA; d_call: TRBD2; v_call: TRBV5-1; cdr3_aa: CASSLARSILARAGTDTQYF; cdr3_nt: TGCGCCAGCAGCTTGGCAAGGTCCATACTAGCGCGAGCGGGCACAGATACGCAGTATTTT
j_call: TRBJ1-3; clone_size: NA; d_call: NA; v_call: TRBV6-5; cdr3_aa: CASKLGASGNTIYF; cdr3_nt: TGTGCCAGCAAGCTTGGGGCCTCTGGAAACACCATATATTTT
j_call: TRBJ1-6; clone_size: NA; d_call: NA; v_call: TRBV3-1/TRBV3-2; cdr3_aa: CASSRGLGEPSSPLHF; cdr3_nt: TGTGCCAGCAGCCGCGGACTTGGGGAACCTTCGTCACCCCTCCACTTT
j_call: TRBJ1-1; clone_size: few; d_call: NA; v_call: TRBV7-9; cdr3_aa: CASSPRNRNTEAFF; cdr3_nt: TGTGCCAGCAGCCCCAGAAACAGAAACACTGAAGCTTTCTTT
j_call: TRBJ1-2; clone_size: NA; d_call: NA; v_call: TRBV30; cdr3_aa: CAWSAVGFSGRDYGYTF; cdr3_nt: TGTGCCTGGAGTGCGGTGGGTTTCTCCGGGCGCGACTATGGCTACACCTTC
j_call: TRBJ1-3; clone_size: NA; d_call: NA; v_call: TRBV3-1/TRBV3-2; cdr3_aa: CASGGTHGNTIYF; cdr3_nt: TGTGCCAGCGGCGGGACTCACGGAAACACCATATATTTT
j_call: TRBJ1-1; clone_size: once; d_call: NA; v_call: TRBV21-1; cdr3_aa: CASSKAHNTEAFF; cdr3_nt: TGTGCCAGCAGCAAAGCGCACAACACTGAAGCTTTCTTT
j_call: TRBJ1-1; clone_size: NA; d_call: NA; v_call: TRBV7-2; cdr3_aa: CASSLILGTEAFF; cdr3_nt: TGTGCCAGCAGCTTAATCCTCGGGACTGAAGCTTTCTTT
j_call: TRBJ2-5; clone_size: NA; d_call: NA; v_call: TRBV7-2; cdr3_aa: CASSSTVVETQYF; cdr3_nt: TGTGCCAGCAGTTCGACAGTGGTGGAGACCCAGTACTTC
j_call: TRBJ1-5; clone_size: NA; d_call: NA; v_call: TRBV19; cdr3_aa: CASSIGLLIGVGQPQHF; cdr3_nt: TGTGCCAGTAGTATTGGTCTCCTTATCGGGGTTGGTCAGCCCCAGCATTTT
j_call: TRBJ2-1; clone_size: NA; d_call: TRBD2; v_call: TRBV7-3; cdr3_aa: CASSLTRASGGAHEQFF; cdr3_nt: TGTGCCAGCAGCTTAACGCGGGCTAGCGGGGGGGCCCATGAGCAGTTCTTC
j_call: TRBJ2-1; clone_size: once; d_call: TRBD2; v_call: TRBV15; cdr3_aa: CATSRDPTGGFNEQFF; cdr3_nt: TGTGCCACCAGCAGAGATCCAACGGGAGGCTTCAATGAGCAGTTCTTC
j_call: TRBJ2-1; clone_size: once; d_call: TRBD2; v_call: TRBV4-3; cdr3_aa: CASSRRLAGVWSSYNEQFF; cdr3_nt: TGCGCCAGCAGCCGTAGACTAGCGGGGGTGTGGAGCTCCTACAATGAGCAGTTCTTC
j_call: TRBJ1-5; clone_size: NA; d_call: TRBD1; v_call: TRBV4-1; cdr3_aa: CASSQAPGGQGGRSNQPQHF; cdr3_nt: TGCGCCAGCAGCCAAGCACCCGGCGGACAGGGCGGGCGTAGCAATCAGCCCCAGCATTTT
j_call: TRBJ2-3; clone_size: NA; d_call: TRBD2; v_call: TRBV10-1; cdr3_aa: CASSGPGLAGADTQYF; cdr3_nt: TGCGCCAGCAGTGGCCCGGGACTAGCGGGAGCAGATACGCAGTATTTT
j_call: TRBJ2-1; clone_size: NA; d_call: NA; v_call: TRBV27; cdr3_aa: CASSPQPGHNEQFF; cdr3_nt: TGTGCCAGCAGTCCGCAGCCGGGCCACAATGAGCAGTTCTTC
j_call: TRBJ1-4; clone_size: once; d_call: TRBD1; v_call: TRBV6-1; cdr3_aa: CASSGTGGGNNEKLFF; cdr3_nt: TGTGCCAGCAGTGGGACAGGGGGCGGCAATAATGAAAAACTGTTTTTT
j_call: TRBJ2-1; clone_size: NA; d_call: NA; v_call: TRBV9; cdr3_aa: CASSPRGVRGDEQFF; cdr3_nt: TGTGCCAGCAGCCCCAGGGGGGTACGAGGCGATGAGCAGTTCTTC
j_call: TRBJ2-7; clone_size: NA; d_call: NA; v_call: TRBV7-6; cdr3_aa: CASSLDPGHYEQYF; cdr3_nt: TGTGCCAGCAGCTTAGACCCGGGGCACTACGAGCAGTACTTC
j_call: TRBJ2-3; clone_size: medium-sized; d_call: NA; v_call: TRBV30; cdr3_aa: CASLNRDSTDTQYF; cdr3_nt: TGTGCCTCACTAAACAGGGACTCCACAGATACGCAGTATTTT
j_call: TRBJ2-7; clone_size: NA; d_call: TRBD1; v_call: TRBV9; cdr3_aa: CASSTGQGTYEQYF; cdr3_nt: TGTGCCAGCAGCACGGGACAGGGAACCTACGAGCAGTACTTC
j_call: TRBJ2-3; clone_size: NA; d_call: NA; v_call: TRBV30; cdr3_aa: CAWNEQVTDTQYF; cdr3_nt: TGTGCCTGGAACGAACAGGTCACAGATACGCAGTATTTT
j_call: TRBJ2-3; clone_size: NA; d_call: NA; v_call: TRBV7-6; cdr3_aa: CASSPLRTDTQYF; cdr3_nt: TGTGCCAGCAGCCCCCTTCGCACAGATACGCAGTATTTT
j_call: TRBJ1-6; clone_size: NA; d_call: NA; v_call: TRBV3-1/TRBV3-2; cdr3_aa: CASSRDVGYNSPLHF; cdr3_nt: TGTGCCAGCAGCCGAGACGTAGGGTATAATTCACCCCTCCACTTT
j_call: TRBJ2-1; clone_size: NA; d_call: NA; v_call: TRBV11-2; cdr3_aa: CASSSIFEQFF; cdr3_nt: TGTGCCAGCAGCTCAATATTCGAGCAGTTCTTC
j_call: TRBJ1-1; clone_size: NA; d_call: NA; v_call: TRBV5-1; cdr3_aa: CASSSGTSYNTEAFF; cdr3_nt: TGCGCCAGCAGCTCCGGGACATCCTATAACACTGAAGCTTTCTTT
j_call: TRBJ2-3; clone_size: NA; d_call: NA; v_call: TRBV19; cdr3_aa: CASSIGTGGGDTQYF; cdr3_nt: TGTGCCAGTAGTATAGGGACAGGTGGAGGGGATACGCAGTATTTT
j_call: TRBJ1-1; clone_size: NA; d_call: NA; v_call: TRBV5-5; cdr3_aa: CASSLVSMNTEAFF; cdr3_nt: TGTGCCAGCAGCTTGGTTAGTATGAACACTGAAGCTTTCTTT
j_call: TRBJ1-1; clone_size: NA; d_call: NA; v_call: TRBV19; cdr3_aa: CASSIGGLPNTEAFF; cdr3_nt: TGTGCCAGTAGTATAGGAGGCCTACCGAACACTGAAGCTTTCTTT
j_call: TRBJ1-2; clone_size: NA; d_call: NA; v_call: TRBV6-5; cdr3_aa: CASSSTVFANYGYTF; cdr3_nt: TGTGCCAGCAGTTCGACCGTATTTGCTAACTATGGCTACACCTTC
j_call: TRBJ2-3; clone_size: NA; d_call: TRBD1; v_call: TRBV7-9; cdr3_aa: CASSFGQGAYTDTQYF; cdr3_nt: TGTGCCAGCAGCTTTGGTCAGGGGGCCTACACAGATACGCAGTATTTT
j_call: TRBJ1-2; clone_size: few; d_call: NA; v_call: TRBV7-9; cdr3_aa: CASSLWGSPGYTF; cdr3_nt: TGTGCCAGCAGCTTGTGGGGGTCCCCTGGCTACACCTTC
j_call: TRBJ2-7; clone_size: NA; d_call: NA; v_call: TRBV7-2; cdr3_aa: CASTLSGSYEQYF; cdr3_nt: TGTGCCAGCACCCTTAGCGGATCCTACGAGCAGTACTTC
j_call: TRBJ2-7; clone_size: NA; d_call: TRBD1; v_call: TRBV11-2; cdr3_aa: CASSGGTGLSYEQYF; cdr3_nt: TGTGCCAGCAGCGGAGGGACAGGCCTATCCTACGAGCAGTACTTC
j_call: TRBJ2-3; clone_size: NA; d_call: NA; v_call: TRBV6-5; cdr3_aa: CASRQAADTQYF; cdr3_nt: TGTGCCAGCAGACAAGCAGCAGATACGCAGTATTTT
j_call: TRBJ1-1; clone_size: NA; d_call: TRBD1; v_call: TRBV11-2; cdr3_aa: CASSSGQGIGGTEAFF; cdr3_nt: TGTGCCAGCTCATCGGGACAGGGCATCGGGGGCACTGAAGCTTTCTTT
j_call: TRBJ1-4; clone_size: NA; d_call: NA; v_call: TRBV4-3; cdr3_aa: CASSTFPGENEKLFF; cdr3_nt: TGCGCCAGCAGCACCTTTCCGGGTGAAAATGAAAAACTGTTTTTT
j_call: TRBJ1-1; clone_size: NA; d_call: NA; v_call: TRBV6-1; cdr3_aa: CASSEFTEAFF; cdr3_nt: TGTGCCAGCAGTGAATTTACTGAAGCTTTCTTT
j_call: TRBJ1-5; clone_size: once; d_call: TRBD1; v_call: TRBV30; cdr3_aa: CAWSVPTGIQPQHF; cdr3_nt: TGTGCCTGGAGTGTACCGACAGGGATTCAGCCCCAGCATTTT
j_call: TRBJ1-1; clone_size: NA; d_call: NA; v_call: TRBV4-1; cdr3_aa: CASSLGPQGYTEAFF; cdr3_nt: TGCGCCAGCAGCCTCGGCCCTCAAGGGTACACTGAAGCTTTCTTT
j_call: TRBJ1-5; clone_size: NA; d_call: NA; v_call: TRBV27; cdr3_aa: CASSLRAGGQPQHF; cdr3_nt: TGTGCCAGCAGTTTAAGGGCTGGGGGTCAGCCCCAGCATTTT
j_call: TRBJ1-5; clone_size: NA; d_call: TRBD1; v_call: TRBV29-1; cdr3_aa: CSVASDRGNQPQHF; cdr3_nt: TGCAGCGTCGCCTCGGACAGGGGGAATCAGCCCCAGCATTTT
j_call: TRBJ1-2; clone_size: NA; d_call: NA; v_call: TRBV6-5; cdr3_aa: CASSYRQGGGYGYTF; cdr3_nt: TGTGCCAGCAGTTACCGCCAGGGCGGCGGCTATGGCTACACCTTC
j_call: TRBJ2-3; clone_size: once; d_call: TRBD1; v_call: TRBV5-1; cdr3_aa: CASRGQGGTDTQYF; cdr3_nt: TGCGCCAGCCGGGGACAGGGGGGCACAGATACGCAGTATTTT
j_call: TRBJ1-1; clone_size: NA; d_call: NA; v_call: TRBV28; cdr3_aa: CASSFLRTEAFF; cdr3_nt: TGTGCCAGCAGTTTTCTGCGAACTGAAGCTTTCTTT
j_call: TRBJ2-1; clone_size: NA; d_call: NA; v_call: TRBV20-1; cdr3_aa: CSASWQASSYNEQFF; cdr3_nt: TGCAGTGCTAGTTGGCAGGCTAGCTCCTACAATGAGCAGTTCTTC
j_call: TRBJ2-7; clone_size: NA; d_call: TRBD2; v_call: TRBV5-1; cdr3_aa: CASSFNGGTNYEQYF; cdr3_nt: TGCGCCAGCAGCTTCAACGGCGGGACTAACTACGAGCAGTACTTC
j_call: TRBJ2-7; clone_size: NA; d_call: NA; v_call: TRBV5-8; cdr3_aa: CASSPQLYAYEQYF; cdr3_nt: TGTGCCAGCAGCCCCCAGTTGTACGCCTACGAGCAGTACTTC
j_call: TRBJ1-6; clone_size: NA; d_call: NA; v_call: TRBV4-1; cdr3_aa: CASSQGTLGSYNSPLHF; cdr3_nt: TGCGCCAGCAGCCAAGGCACCCTGGGCTCCTATAATTCACCCCTCCACTTT
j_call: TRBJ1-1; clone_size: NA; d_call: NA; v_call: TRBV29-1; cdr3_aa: CSVEPGLNTEAFF; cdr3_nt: TGCAGCGTTGAGCCGGGGTTGAACACTGAAGCTTTCTTT
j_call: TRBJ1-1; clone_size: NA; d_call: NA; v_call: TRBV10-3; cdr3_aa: CAISEDKGSGTEAFF; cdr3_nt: TGTGCCATCAGTGAGGATAAGGGTAGTGGCACTGAAGCTTTCTTT
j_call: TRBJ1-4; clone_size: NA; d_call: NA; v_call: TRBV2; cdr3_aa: CASRRQPYATNEKLFF; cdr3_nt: TGTGCCAGCCGGAGACAGCCTTATGCAACTAATGAAAAACTGTTTTTT
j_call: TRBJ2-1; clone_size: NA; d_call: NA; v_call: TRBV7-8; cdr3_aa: CASSLAELDEQFF; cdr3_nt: TGTGCCAGCAGCTTAGCGGAGCTCGATGAGCAGTTCTTC